One and the same sample provided the 6 T cell receptor beta chains below, sequenced in a study of blood T cell repertoires in COVID-19 (dated by TCRdb to the early 2020s). The library was obtained by the immunoSEQ multiplex PCR assay. TCRdb carries this immuneACCESS record with in-frame sequences only. Its versions omit some clonotypes, under half of them owing to an unresolved V gene in the studies checked, with the rest unexplained. This sample is represented by about 200,000 clones; 81% of them were singletons. Clones ranked in the top ten supply just under 9% of the sample. The sample comprised PBMCs or T cells enriched from blood (not recorded which). These receptors came from a woman between 50 and 59 years old with acute COVID-19.

This clone was seen only once. The V and J genes are TRBV6-2 or TRBV6-3 and TRBJ1-1; D is perhaps TRBD1 (5 bases). This CDR3 has 13 amino acids. The germline V and J ends were trimmed by 6 bases and 9 bases, with 17 bases remaining between them. CDR1 and CDR2 from the germline V gene are MNHEY and SVGEGT. The CDR3 sequence: CASSYILDSKAFF. The CDR3 DNA reads TGTGCCAGCAGCTATATCCTCGACAGTAAAGCTTTCTTT.

This clone was observed at least ten times. The genes are TRBV2 and TRBJ2-7; possibly TRBD1 for D (5 bases). V lost 4 bases to trimming and J lost 2 bases, with 9 bases between them. Germline V lookup: CDR1 SNHLY, CDR2 FYNNEI. The CDR3 has 13 residues. The CDR3 coding sequence is TGTGCCAGCAGTGTCTCACAGGCCTACGAGCAGTACTTC. This gives the protein CASSVSQAYEQYF.

The V call is TRBV18, the J call TRBJ2-7; 8 bases line up with TRBD1. There are 15 residues in the CDR3. V shed 5 bases, J shed 0 bases, and the junction held 6 bases outside the gene matches. In germline, CDR1 is KGHSH, CDR2 LQKENI. The CDR3 region is CASSDQGAISYEQYF. The CDR3 DNA follows: TGTGCCAGCTCAGACCAGGGGGCGATCTCCTACGAGCAGTACTTC.

In its sample, this clone was seen a few times. The chain employs TRBV7-6 and TRBJ1-1, with TRBD1 identical over 10 bases. Unmatched junction bases numbered 6, after V lost 5 bases and J lost 3 bases. Looked up from germline, CDR1 is SGHVS and CDR2 is FNYEAQ. This CDR3 has 15 amino acids. CDR3 in amino acids: CASSPETGGYTEAFF. For the CDR3, the DNA is TGTGCCAGCAGCCCAGAGACAGGGGGCTACACTGAAGCTTTCTTT.

This clone was found once. The CDR3 loop reads CASTDPGLGHEQFF. The CDR3 DNA reads as TGCGCCAGCACCGATCCGGGACTAGGGCATGAGCAGTTCTTC. The chain has TRBV10-2 and TRBJ2-1; 8 bases line up with TRBD2. The CDR3 consists of 14 residues. With 7 bases clipped from V and 8 bases from J, the junction kept 10 bases outside the gene matches. Germline CDR1 is WSHSY and CDR2 is SAAADI.

This sequence joins TRBV6-5 and TRBJ2-7, with D possibly being TRBD2 (5 bases). This CDR3 has 11 residues. V dropped 8 bases and J dropped 5 bases, with 10 bases sitting between them. The V gene's germline CDR1 is MNHEY and CDR2 SVGAGI. The DNA of the CDR3 is TGTGCCAGCTGGTCGGGGAACGAGCAGTACTTC. Translating it yields CASWSGNEQYF.